A single sample gave rise to the 9 T cell receptor beta chains below, sequenced in a study of T cells in Graves' hyperthyroidism and ophthalmopathy. Researchers amplified the TCR beta CDR3 regions from RNA transcripts. TCR CDR3 regions were first amplified by RT-PCR with HTBI primers. TCRdb re-called the multiplex PCR reads through MiXCR, storing one row per CDR3 protein. The sample has 300,000 to 450,000 distinct CDR3 sequences, roughly a sixth seen once. Source material: blood. The source of these receptors is a woman under 40 with Graves' hyperthyroidism that later progressed to Graves' ophthalmopathy.

V gene TRBV19 combines with J gene TRBJ1-5, with D unclear. The germline V gene has CDR1 LNHDA and CDR2 SQIVND (reference sequence). V was shortened by 5 bases and J by 4 bases, with 15 bases between the two germline ends. CDR3 length equals 15 residues. CDR3 region: CASSPLGGGNQPQHF. In DNA, the CDR3 is TGTGCCAGTAGTCCTCTAGGAGGAGGTAATCAGCCCCAGCATTTT.

The table lists this clonotype with many counts. The chain uses TRBV24-1 and TRBJ2-5; 9 nucleotides agree with TRBD1. Trimming cost V 4 bases and J 1 base; bases outside gene matches: 3. CDR3 size: 15 residues. Germline CDR1 and CDR2: KGHDR and SFDVKD. CDR3 in amino acids: CATSDWGQGQETQYF. DNA for the CDR3: TGTGCCACCAGTGACTGGGGACAGGGCCAAGAGACCCAGTACTTC.

A note on this clonotype: This clone may be a read error of a much larger clone one base away. The V and J genes are TRBV2 and TRBJ2-5; D unresolved. V was trimmed by 4 bases and J by 5 bases, leaving 11 bases between them. The CDR3 consists of 13 residues. Germline loops: CDR1 SNHLY, CDR2 FYNNEI. The CDR3 protein is CASSGEVWETQYF. The CDR3 DNA follows: TGTGCCAGCAGTGGTGAGGTGTGGGAGACCCAGTACTTC.

This clonotype was observed many times. The gene calls are TRBV15 and TRBJ2-5; D remains unclear. Germline CDR1 reads LNHNV; CDR2 reads YYDKDF (reference sequence). This CDR3 has 13 amino acids. V was pared by 3 bases and J by 2 bases, with 7 bases between. CDR3 sequence reads: CATSRGIQETQYF. In nucleotides, the CDR3 is TGTGCCACCAGCAGGGGTATTCAAGAGACCCAGTACTTC.

This clonotype was seen a handful of times. The CDR3 is CASSVAGEDTGELFF. For the CDR3, the DNA is TGTGCCAGCAGCGTAGCGGGAGAGGACACCGGGGAGCTGTTTTTT. The chain carries TRBV9 and TRBJ2-2, with D perhaps matching TRBD2 (6 bases). The V and J ends lost 0 bases and 3 bases respectively, with 9 bases between them. Germline V gives CDR1 SGDLS, CDR2 YYNGEE. The CDR3 extends over 15 amino acids.

The V and J genes are TRBV28 and TRBJ2-3; D uncertain. V was clipped by 5 bases and J by 2 bases, with 11 bases between them. Germline V gene lookup returns CDR1 MDHEN and CDR2 SYDVKM. The CDR3 spans 14 residues. CDR3 nucleotide sequence: TGTGCCAGCAGTCCCCTACAGACCACAGATACGCAGTATTTT. Translating gives CASSPLQTTDTQYF.

This clonotype was recorded many times. The rearrangement joins TRBV5-1 to TRBJ2-3; 8 bases agree with TRBD2. Germline values: CDR1 SGHRS, CDR2 YFSETQ. J was trimmed by 5 bases and V by 5 bases; bases with no gene match: 7. The CDR3 runs to 14 residues. The CDR3 is CASRSGGVQDTQYF. The CDR3 bases are TGCGCCAGCAGGTCGGGGGGGGTCCAAGATACGCAGTATTTT.

This clonotype occurred a few times. CDR3 in amino acids: CASSSFRGASTDTQYF. CDR3 sequence (DNA): TGTGCCAGCAGCTCCTTTCGGGGGGCCAGCACAGATACGCAGTATTTT. The chain employs TRBV2 and TRBJ2-3; D is possibly TRBD2 (7 bases). The germline CDR1 and CDR2 sequences are SNHLY and FYNNEI. There are 16 residues in the CDR3. V lost 6 bases, J lost 0 bases, and 16 bases lay in between.

This clonotype was seen repeatedly, ten times or more. The gene calls are TRBV12-3 or TRBV12-4 and TRBJ2-3; weak D call: TRBD2 (5 bases). Trimming took off 6 bases at V and 3 bases at J, with 16 bases between the two ends. The CDR3 loop spans 15 amino acids. The CDR3 reads CASSQPGIATDTQYF. The CDR3 DNA sequence: TGTGCCAGCAGCCAGCCGGGGATCGCAACAGATACGCAGTATTTT.